One T cell receptor (beta chain) is described in this entry. This sample was taken from a study of blood T cell repertoires in COVID-19. Study details: Both acute and convalescent COVID-19 samples were obtained from the United States, Italy and Spain. Sample material is recorded as cDNA or gDNA derived from T cells, B-cell-depleted T cells, or PBMCs.

The assay was immunoSEQ multiplex PCR, and TCRdb's table has in-frame clones only and misses some. Of some 120,000 clones in the sample, approximately 88% were seen once. Trimming left V 5 bases short and J 0 bases short, with 11 bases between. The CDR3 extends over 15 amino acids. The germline V gene has CDR1 LNHDA and CDR2 SQIVND (reference sequence). The J gene is TRBJ2-1, the V gene TRBV19; no clear D. Source material: peripheral blood. This TCR derives from a woman in her thirties who had recovered from COVID-19. The CDR3 coding sequence is TGTGCCAGTAGTTCCGCTCCTAGCTCCTACAATGAGCAGTTCTTC. This encodes CASSSAPSSYNEQFF.